This T cell receptor (beta chain) was obtained from a study of blood T cell repertoires in COVID-19. Produced via immunoSEQ multiplex PCR; TCRdb's table is partial and in-frame only. The sample includes tens of thousands of clones, 79% of them seen just once. Germline V lookup: CDR1 SGHVS, CDR2 FQNEAQ. Trimming took 4 bases from V and 6 from J, leaving 11 bases between them. The CDR3 spans 13 residues. This sequence originates from a human donor in a cohort sampled during active COVID-19. The V gene is TRBV7-8, the J gene TRBJ2-3, with a weak D call TRBD2 (5 bases). Sample: peripheral blood. This CDR3 is CASSSNDYDTQYF. Written as DNA, the CDR3 is TGTGCCAGCAGCTCGAACGACTATGATACGCAGTATTTT.